This paragraph covers one T cell receptor (beta chain) sequence. Its antigen remains unknown. Sequencing of TCR beta, carried out with a high-throughput approach, was applied to CD8+ and CD4+ T cells from the blood. Negative isolation yielded CD8+ and CD4+ T cells; FACS enriched TEMRA cells. V was shortened by 1 base and J by 0 bases, with 10 bases between the two germline ends. From germline, CDR1 is LGHDT and CDR2 YNNKEL (reference sequence). The CDR3 covers 16 residues. This entry is derived from a study of CD8 T cells in Susac syndrome. Findings and caveats of the study: The study recognized that its TCR sequencing and HLA analysis covered a relatively small number of individuals.

It was with random hexamers that roughly 0.45 to 1 ug RNA was reverse transcribed. Amplification of TCR beta CDR3 by immunoSEQ multiplex PCR spanned 54 Vbeta and 13 Jbeta. TCRdb reprocessed the immunoSEQ multiplex PCR reads via MiXCR and lists one record per CDR3 protein. The table shows 150,000 or so distinct CDR3 sequences, with 94% occurring only once. The sequenced sample was CD8+ T cells from PBMCs. The genes are TRBV3-1 and TRBJ2-4, with D possibly matching TRBD1 (5 bases). The receptor was isolated from a human donor with multiple sclerosis. As DNA, the CDR3 is TGTGCCAGCAGCCAAGCGACAGCCCTAGCCAAAAACATTCAGTACTTC. As protein: CASSQATALAKNIQYF.